This TCR beta chain was documented in a study of shared clonotypes between healthy human individuals. Study as a whole: Every donor yielded three CD4 naive, three CD4 memory, two CD8 naive and one CD8 memory plate.

Study-level points and caveats: An anticipated effect of sequencing depth on clonotype sharing among donors was recognized. Richness estimates generally favored naive over memory subsets.

Assay: immunoSEQ multiplex PCR; the TCRdb copy retains only in-frame clones and omits some. The repertoire has roughly 1,100,000 clones, 65% to 75% of them found once; the top ten carry approximately 1.5%. V was pared by 4 bases and J by 6 bases, with 4 bases of the junction left unmatched. The CDR3 spans 14 residues. The germline gives CDR1 MRHNA, CDR2 SNTAGT. Every one of the donors was a Caucasian adult that lived in Nashville, Tennessee. About this clone itself: Its cognate antigen is unknown.

The chain uses TRBV6-4 and TRBJ2-2, with 8 bases that match TRBD1. This TCR was sampled from a man aged 18 to 30 in good health. The material sequenced was memory CD4+ T cells sorted from blood. Subset denoted: CD45RA-negative fraction. CDR3 loop: CASSAAGGAGELFF. DNA of the CDR3: TGTGCCAGCAGTGCCGCAGGGGGCGCCGGGGAGCTGTTTTTT.